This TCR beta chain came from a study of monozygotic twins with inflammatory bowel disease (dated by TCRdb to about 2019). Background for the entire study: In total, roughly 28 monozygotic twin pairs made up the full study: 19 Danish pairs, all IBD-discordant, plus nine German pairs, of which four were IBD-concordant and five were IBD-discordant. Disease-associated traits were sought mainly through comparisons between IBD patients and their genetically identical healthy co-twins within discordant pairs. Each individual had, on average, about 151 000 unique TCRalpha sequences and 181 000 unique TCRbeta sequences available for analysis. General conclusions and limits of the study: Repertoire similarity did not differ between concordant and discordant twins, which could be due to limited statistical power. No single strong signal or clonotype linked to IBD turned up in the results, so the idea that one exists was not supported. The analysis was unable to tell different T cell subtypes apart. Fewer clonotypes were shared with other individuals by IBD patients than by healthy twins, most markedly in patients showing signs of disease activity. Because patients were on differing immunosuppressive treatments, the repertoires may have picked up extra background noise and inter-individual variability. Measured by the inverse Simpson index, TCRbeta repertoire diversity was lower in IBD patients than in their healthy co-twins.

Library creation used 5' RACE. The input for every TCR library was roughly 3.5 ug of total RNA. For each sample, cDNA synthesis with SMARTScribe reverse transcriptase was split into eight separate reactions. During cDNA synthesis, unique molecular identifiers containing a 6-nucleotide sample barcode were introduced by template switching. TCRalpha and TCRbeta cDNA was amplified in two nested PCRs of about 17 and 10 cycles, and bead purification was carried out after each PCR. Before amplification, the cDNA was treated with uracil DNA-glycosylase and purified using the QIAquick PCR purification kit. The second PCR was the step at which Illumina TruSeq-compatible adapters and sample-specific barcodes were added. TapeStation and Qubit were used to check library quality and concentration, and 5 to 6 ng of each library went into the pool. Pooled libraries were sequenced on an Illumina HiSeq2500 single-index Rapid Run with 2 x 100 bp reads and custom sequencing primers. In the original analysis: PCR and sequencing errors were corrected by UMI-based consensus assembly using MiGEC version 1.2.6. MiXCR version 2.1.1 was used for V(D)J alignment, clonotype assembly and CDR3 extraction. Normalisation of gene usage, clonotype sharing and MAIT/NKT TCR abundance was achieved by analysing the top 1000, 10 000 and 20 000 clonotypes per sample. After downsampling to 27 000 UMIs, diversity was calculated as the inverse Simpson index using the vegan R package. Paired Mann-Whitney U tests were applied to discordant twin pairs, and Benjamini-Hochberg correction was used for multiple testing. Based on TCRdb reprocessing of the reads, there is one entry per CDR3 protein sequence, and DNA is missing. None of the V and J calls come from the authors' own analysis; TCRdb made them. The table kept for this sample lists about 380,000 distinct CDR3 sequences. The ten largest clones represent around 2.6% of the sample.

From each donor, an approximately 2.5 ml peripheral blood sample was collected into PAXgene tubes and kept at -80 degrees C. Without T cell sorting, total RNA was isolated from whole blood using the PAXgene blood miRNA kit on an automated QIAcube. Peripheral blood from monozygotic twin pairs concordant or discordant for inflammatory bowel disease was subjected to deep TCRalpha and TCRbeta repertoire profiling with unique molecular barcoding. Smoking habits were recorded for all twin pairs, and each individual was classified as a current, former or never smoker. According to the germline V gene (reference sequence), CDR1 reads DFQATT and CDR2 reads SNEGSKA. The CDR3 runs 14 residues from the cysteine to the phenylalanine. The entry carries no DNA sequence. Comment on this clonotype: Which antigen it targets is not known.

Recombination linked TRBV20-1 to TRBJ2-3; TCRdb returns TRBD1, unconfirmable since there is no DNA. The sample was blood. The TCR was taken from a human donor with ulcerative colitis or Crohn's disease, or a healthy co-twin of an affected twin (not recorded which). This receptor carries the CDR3 CSASRGGRTDTQYF.